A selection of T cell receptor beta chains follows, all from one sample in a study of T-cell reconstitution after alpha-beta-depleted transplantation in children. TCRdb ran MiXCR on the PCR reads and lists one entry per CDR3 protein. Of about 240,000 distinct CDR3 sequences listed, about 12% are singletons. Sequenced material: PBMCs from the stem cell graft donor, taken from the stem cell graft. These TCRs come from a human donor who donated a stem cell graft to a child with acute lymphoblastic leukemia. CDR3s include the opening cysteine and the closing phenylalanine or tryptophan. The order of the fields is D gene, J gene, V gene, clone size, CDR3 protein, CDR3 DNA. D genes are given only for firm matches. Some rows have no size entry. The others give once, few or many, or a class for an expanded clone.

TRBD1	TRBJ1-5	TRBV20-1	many	CSASGGTGGNQPQHF	TGCAGTGCTAGCGGGGGGACAGGGGGGAATCAGCCCCAGCATTTT
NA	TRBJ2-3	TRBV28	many	CASSFSDTQYF	TGTGCCAGCAGTTTTTCAGATACGCAGTATTTT
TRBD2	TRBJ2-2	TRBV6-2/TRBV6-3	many	CASSYGIREAGELFF	TGTGCCAGCAGTTACGGAATACGGGAGGCCGGGGAGCTGTTTTTT
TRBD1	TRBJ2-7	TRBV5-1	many	CASGQQGASYEQYF	TGCGCCAGCGGCCAACAGGGGGCCTCCTACGAGCAGTACTTC
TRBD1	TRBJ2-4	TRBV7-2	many	CASSRQGLAKNIQYF	TGTGCCAGCAGCCGACAGGGGTTAGCCAAAAACATTCAGTACTTC
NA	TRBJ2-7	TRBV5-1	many	CASSLTHINSYEQYF	TGCGCCAGCAGCTTGACACACATCAACTCCTACGAGCAGTACTTC
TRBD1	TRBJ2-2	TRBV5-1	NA	CASSLWTGLNGELFF	TGCGCCAGCAGCCTCTGGACAGGGTTGAACGGGGAGCTGTTTTTT
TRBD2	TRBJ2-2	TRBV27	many	CASSSGLARTGELFF	TGTGCCAGCAGTTCAGGACTAGCGAGGACCGGGGAGCTGTTTTTT
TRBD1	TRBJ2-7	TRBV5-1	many	CARNQGARYEQYF	TGCGCCAGGAACCAGGGGGCGCGATACGAGCAGTACTTC
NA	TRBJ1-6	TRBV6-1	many	CASSRNTGRGSYNSPLHF	TGTGCCAGCTCCCGAAACACAGGGAGAGGCTCCTATAATTCACCCCTCCACTTT
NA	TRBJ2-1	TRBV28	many	CASSPGAVSYNEQFF	TGTGCCAGCAGTCCTGGGGCAGTTTCCTACAATGAGCAGTTCTTC
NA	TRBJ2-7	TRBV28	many	CASSLGGWPAHF	TGTGCCAGCAGTTTAGGCGGATGGCCGGCCCACTTC
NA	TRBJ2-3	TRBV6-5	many	CASSYSIGAVGTQYF	TGTGCCAGCAGTTACTCGATTGGGGCGGTTGGTACGCAGTATTTT
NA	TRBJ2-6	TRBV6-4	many	CASSDSPGAGANVLTF	TGTGCCAGCAGTGACTCGCCAGGGGCTGGGGCCAACGTCCTGACTTTC
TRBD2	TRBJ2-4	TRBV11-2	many	CASSPAGTGLAGGLKNIQYF	TGTGCCAGCAGCCCCGCGGGCACAGGACTAGCGGGGGGCTTAAAAAACATTCAGTACTTC
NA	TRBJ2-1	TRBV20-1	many	CSARGTLVGRHEQFF	TGCAGTGCTAGAGGTACCCTAGTGGGGCGTCATGAGCAGTTCTTC
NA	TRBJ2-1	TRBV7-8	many	CASRGGVSYNEQFF	TGTGCCAGCAGAGGGGGAGTCTCCTACAATGAGCAGTTCTTC
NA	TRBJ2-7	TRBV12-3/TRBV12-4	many	CASSQLQGGHEQYF	TGTGCCAGCAGTCAACTCCAGGGTGGGCACGAGCAGTACTTC
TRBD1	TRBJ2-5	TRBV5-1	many	CASSPGQGLETQYF	TGCGCCAGCAGCCCTGGACAGGGGCTAGAGACCCAGTACTTC
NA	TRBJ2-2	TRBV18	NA	CASSLLLAGDGTGELFF	TGTGCCAGCTCACTACTTTTGGCTGGGGATGGCACCGGGGAGCTGTTTTTT
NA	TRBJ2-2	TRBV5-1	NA	CASSDWDLNTGELFF	TGCGCCAGCAGCGACTGGGACCTAAACACCGGGGAGCTGTTTTTT
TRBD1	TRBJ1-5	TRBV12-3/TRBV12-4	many	CASRIQGSQPQHF	TGTGCCAGCAGAATACAGGGGTCTCAGCCCCAGCATTTT
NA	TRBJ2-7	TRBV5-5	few	CASSLLPLEAKNSYEQYF	TGTGCCAGCAGCTTGTTGCCCCTGGAAGCCAAAAATTCGTACGAGCAGTACTTC
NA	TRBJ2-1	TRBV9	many	CASGGGASYNEQFF	TGTGCCAGCGGAGGGGGGGCTTCCTACAATGAGCAGTTCTTC
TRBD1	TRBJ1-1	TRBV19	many	CASKTVTGGFTEAFF	TGTGCCAGTAAAACCGTGACAGGGGGTTTCACTGAAGCTTTCTTT
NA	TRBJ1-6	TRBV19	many	CASSISGSSYNSPLHF	TGTGCCAGTAGTATATCCGGGAGCTCCTATAATTCACCCCTCCACTTT
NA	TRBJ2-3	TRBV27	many	CASSWSGLGTDTQYF	TGTGCCAGCAGTTGGTCGGGTCTGGGCACAGATACGCAGTATTTT
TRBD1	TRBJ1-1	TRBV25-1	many	CASRGAGQIEAAFF	TGTGCCAGCCGTGGAGCGGGACAGATAGAGGCGGCTTTCTTT
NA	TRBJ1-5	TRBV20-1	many	CSARDGAANQPQHF	TGCAGTGCTAGAGATGGGGCGGCGAATCAGCCCCAGCATTTT
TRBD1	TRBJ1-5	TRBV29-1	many	CSVVTGWGQPQHF	TGCAGCGTTGTGACAGGGTGGGGGCAGCCCCAGCATTTT
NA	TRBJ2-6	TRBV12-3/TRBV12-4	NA	CASSWEGAPGSGANVLTF	TGTGCCAGCAGTTGGGAGGGGGCGCCGGGCTCTGGGGCCAACGTCCTGACTTTC
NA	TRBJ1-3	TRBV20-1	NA	CSQGTGNTIYF	TGCAGCCAGGGGACTGGAAACACCATATATTTT
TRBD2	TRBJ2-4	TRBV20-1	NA	CSASRTSGGIAKNIQYF	TGCAGTGCTAGCCGGACTAGCGGGGGAATAGCCAAAAACATTCAGTACTTC
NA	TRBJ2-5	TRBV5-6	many	CASSSLETQYF	TGTGCCAGCAGCTCCCTAGAGACCCAGTACTTC
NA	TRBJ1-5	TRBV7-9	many	CASSSRGGQPQHF	TGTGCCAGCAGCTCCCGAGGGGGTCAGCCCCAGCATTTT
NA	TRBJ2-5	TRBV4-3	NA	CASSQSAGNQETQYF	TGCGCCAGCAGCCAGTCCGCGGGAAACCAAGAGACCCAGTACTTC
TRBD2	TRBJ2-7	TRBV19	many	CASSIGLAEIDEQYF	TGTGCCAGTAGTATCGGACTAGCGGAGATCGACGAGCAGTACTTC
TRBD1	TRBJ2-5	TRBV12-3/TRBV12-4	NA	CASRSQGQGQIQETQYF	TGTGCCAGCAGATCCCAAGGACAGGGACAGATTCAAGAGACCCAGTACTTC
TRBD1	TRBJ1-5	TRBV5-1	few	CASSLDGTVRDQPQHF	TGCGCCAGCAGCTTGGACGGGACAGTGCGGGATCAGCCCCAGCATTTT
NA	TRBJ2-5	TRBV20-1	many	CSARDLSGHSQETQYF	TGCAGTGCTAGAGATTTGAGCGGGCACTCCCAAGAGACCCAGTACTTC
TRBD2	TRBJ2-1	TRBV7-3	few	CASSLNGLARFNEQFF	TGTGCCAGCAGCTTAAATGGACTAGCGAGATTCAATGAGCAGTTCTTC
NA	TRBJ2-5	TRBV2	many	CASSREQETQYF	TGTGCCAGCAGCCGTGAGCAAGAGACCCAGTACTTC
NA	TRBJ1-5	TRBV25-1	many	CASSSVGVQPQHF	TGTGCCAGCAGCAGTGTAGGGGTTCAGCCCCAGCATTTT
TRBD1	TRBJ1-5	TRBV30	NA	CAWETPGQGSQPQHF	TGTGCCTGGGAAACACCGGGACAGGGGAGTCAGCCCCAGCATTTT
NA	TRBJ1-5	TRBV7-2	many	CASSLAGWGQPQHF	TGTGCCAGCAGCTTAGCGGGTTGGGGTCAGCCCCAGCATTTT
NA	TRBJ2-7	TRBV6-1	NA	CASGPLGALSYEQYF	TGTGCCAGCGGTCCCCTAGGAGCGCTTTCCTACGAGCAGTACTTC
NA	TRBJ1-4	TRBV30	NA	CAWSEADTTNEKLFF	TGTGCCTGGAGTGAGGCGGACACCACTAATGAAAAACTGTTTTTT
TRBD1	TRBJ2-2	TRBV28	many	CASSSPPGTGESGELFF	TGTGCCAGCAGTTCCCCTCCCGGGACAGGGGAATCCGGGGAGCTGTTTTTT
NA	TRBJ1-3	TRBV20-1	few	CSAQVGTSSGNTIYF	TGCAGTGCCCAGGTGGGCACATCCTCTGGAAACACCATATATTTT
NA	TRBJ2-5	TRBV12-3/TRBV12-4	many	CASRTGLEETQYF	TGTGCCAGCAGGACGGGACTCGAAGAGACCCAGTACTTC